One and the same sample provided the 20 T cell receptor beta chains below, sequenced in a study of T cells in localized non-small cell lung cancer. TCRdb's table, derived via immunoSEQ multiplex PCR, lists solely in-frame clones and lacks some. The sample lists more than 1,500 clones; nearly 25% were seen once. The specimen comprised normal lung tissue next to the tumor, sampled before any cancer treatment. Receptors originate from a male donor older than 55 with stage II squamous cell lung carcinoma.

In its sample, this clone was seen a few times. This chain joins TRBV30 and TRBJ1-1; D not resolved. V lost 1 base to trimming and J lost 4 bases, with 13 bases between them. Germline lookup yields CDR1 GTSNPN and CDR2 SVGIG (reference sequence). This CDR3 comprises 14 residues. CDR3 in amino acids: CAWSALTPGTEAFF. In DNA form, the CDR3 reads TGTGCCTGGAGTGCCCTAACACCGGGCACTGAAGCTTTCTTT.

This clone was seen only a few times. The chain links TRBV4-1 to TRBJ2-7, with a weak D call TRBD1 (6 bases). This CDR3 region has 16 residues. Germline assignment: CDR1 MGHRA and CDR2 YSYEKL. Trimming shortened V by 4 bases and J by 4 bases, and 20 bases separated the two germline ends. CDR3: CASSLISQGTFYEQYF. Written as DNA, the CDR3 is TGCGCCAGCAGCCTAATTTCACAGGGAACTTTTTACGAGCAGTACTTC.

The chain links TRBV6-8 to TRBJ1-4; no reliable D call. Germline CDR1 MNHGY, CDR2 SAAAGT. This CDR3 region has 14 residues. The germline V and J ends were trimmed by 6 bases and 3 bases, with 11 bases remaining between them. This CDR3 reads CASSPIGANEKLFF. The CDR3 coding sequence is TGTGCCAGCAGCCCTATTGGGGCTAATGAAAAACTGTTTTTT.

The gene calls are TRBV28 and TRBJ1-2, with a possible D match to TRBD1 (6 bases). V lost 7 bases and J lost 4, with 13 bases in between. The CDR3 runs 13 residues. Germline V CDR1 and CDR2: MDHEN, SYDVKM. CDR3: CASTTGQPYGYTF. Written as DNA, the CDR3 is TGTGCCAGCACCACTGGACAGCCCTATGGCTACACCTTC.

V gene TRBV18 combines with J gene TRBJ2-7; D uncertain. Germline loops: CDR1 KGHSH, CDR2 LQKENI. The CDR3 consists of 12 residues. The ends were cut back, 4 bases at V and 2 bases at J, with 6 bases in the middle. CDR3 protein: CASSLSTYEQYF. The CDR3 region has the DNA TGTGCCAGCTCACTTTCTACCTACGAGCAGTACTTC. The entire variable domain, with the rest obtained from reference TRBV18 and TRBJ2-7, is as follows: NAGVMQNPRHLVRRRGQEARLRCSPMKGHSHVYWYRQLPEEGLKFMVYLQKENIIDESGMPKERFSAEFPKEGPSILRIQQVVRGDSAAYFCASSLSTYEQYFGPGTRLTVT.

This clone was counted a few times. The genes are TRBV28 and TRBJ2-1, with TRBD1 matching over 9 bases. Germline V gene sequence: CDR1 MDHEN, CDR2 SYDVKM. The V segment lost 9 bases and the J segment 8 bases; nucleotides outside the gene matches: 11. This CDR3 has 14 residues. Here the CDR3 reads CASSRDRVLDEQFF. The CDR3 DNA reads as TGTGCCAGTTCCCGGGACAGGGTTCTGGATGAGCAGTTCTTC.

V is TRBV29-1 and J is TRBJ1-2; D is undetermined. The CDR3 contains 13 residues. Germline V lookup: CDR1 SQVTM, CDR2 ANQGSEA. The V end lost 2 bases, the J end lost 4 bases, and 11 bases lay between the germline ends. The DNA of the CDR3 is TGCAGCGTTGAATTGAGCGAAAGCTATGGCTACACCTTC. This translates into CSVELSESYGYTF.

V is TRBV19 and J is TRBJ1-5, with D possibly matching TRBD1 (6 bases). V was shortened by 7 bases and J by 7 bases, with 17 bases between the two germline ends. The CDR3 spans 14 residues. Germline-derived CDR1 and CDR2 are LNHDA and SQIVND (reference sequence). The CDR3 bases are TGTGCCAGTACCTCCGGGACAAGTGGGCAGCCCCAGCATTTT. This translates into CASTSGTSGQPQHF. Based on the CDR3 plus reference TRBV19 and TRBJ1-5, the full variable domain is DGGITQSPKYLFRKEGQNVTLSCEQNLNHDAMYWYRQDPGQGLRLIYYSQIVNDFQKGDIAEGYSVSREKKESFPLTVTSAQKNPTAFYLCASTSGTSGQPQHFGDGTRLSIL.

This chain uses TRBV19 with TRBJ1-5; D unclear. V shed 7 bases and J shed 2 bases, with 18 bases lying between them. The CDR3 sequence is 16 residues long. Germline CDR1 reads LNHDA; CDR2 reads SQIVND (reference sequence). Here the CDR3 DNA reads TGTGCCAGTACCCTCGTGACTCTCCGGGGCAATCAGCCCCAGCATTTT. Its protein product is CASTLVTLRGNQPQHF.

The chain has TRBV11-3 and TRBJ2-2, with D hard to call. CDR3 length: 14 residues. Trimming took off 0 bases at V and 7 bases at J, with 9 bases between the two ends. Germline CDR1 reads SGHNT; CDR2 reads YENEEA. CDR3 DNA: TGTGCCAGCAGCTTAGACCATAATTTCGGGGAGCTGTTTTTT. Translation: CASSLDHNFGELFF. The full variable domain, in which reference TRBV11-3 and TRBJ2-2 provide the parts outside the CDR3, is EAGVVQSPRYKIIEKKQPVAFWCNPISGHNTLYWYLQNLGQGPELLIRYENEEAVDDSQLPKDRFSAERLKGVDSTLKIQPAELGDSAVYLCASSLDHNFGELFFGEGSRLTVL.

Sample share makes this clone medium-sized (0.01 to 0.1%). The chain couples TRBV9 to TRBJ1-3, with D possibly being TRBD1 (5 bases). Trimming cost V 4 bases and J 2 bases, with 13 bases left between them. This CDR3 spans 15 amino acids. The germline CDR1 and CDR2 sequences are SGDLS and YYNGEE. CDR3 in DNA: TGTGCCAGCAGCCCAAATGGGGGAGCTGGAAACACCATATATTTT. Translating it yields CASSPNGGAGNTIYF.

The rearrangement links TRBV6-8 to TRBJ1-1; D might be TRBD1 (5 bases). The CDR3 sequence is 16 residues long. Trimming removed 6 bases at V and 11 bases at J, with 28 bases between. Germline V lookup: CDR1 MNHGY, CDR2 SAAAGT. CDR3 coding DNA: TGTGCCAGCAGCCGAGGATCGGGGGTTCGGTTCCCGGTTGCTTTCTTT. Translation: CASSRGSGVRFPVAFF.

In its sample, this clone was seen a few times. The chain combines TRBV6-8 with TRBJ2-7; D unresolved. Trimming took off 6 bases at V and 1 base at J, with 10 bases between the two ends. CDR1 is MNHGY, CDR2 SAAAGT, per germline. The CDR3 extends over 13 amino acids. The CDR3 DNA reads as TGTGCCAGCAGCCATTTTGGATCCTACGAGCAGTACTTC. The encoded protein is CASSHFGSYEQYF.

This clone has only a few counts. The chain couples TRBV30 to TRBJ1-4, with 9 bases lining up with TRBD1. CDR3 length equals 15 residues. Germline loops: CDR1 GTSNPN, CDR2 SVGIG (reference sequence). V was pared by 2 bases and J by 8 bases, with 9 bases of the junction left unmatched. CDR3 in amino acids: CAWSPGTGQAEKLFF. The CDR3 DNA reads as TGTGCCTGGAGTCCCGGGACAGGGCAAGCGGAAAAACTGTTTTTT.

The chain uses TRBV15 and TRBJ2-5, with TRBD1 matching over 11 bases. Germline loops: CDR1 LNHNV, CDR2 YYDKDF (reference sequence). The CDR3 runs 15 residues. The V gene end was trimmed by 5 bases and the J gene end by 5 bases; junction bases not matched to a gene: 7. DNA for the CDR3: TGTGCCACCAGCCCCGGGACAGGGGGTGTTGAGACCCAGTACTTC. Protein product: CATSPGTGGVETQYF. The full variable domain, in which reference TRBV15 and TRBJ2-5 provide the parts outside the CDR3, is DAMVIQNPRYQVTQFGKPVTLSCSQTLNHNVMYWYQQKSSQAPKLLFHYYDKDFNNEADTPDNFQSRRPNTSFCFLDIRSPGLGDTAMYLCATSPGTGGVETQYFGPGTRLLVL.

J is TRBJ1-1 and V is TRBV19; D is perhaps TRBD1 (6 bases). This CDR3 is built from 17 residues. The germline V gene encodes CDR1 LNHDA and CDR2 SQIVND (reference sequence). Trimming left V 3 bases short and J 0 bases short, with 17 bases between. The CDR3 protein is CASSMAGGRSLNTEAFF. CDR3 DNA sequence: TGTGCCAGTAGTATGGCGGGGGGCCGGTCCTTGAACACTGAAGCTTTCTTT. Combining the CDR3 with reference TRBV19 and TRBJ1-1 gives the whole variable domain DGGITQSPKYLFRKEGQNVTLSCEQNLNHDAMYWYRQDPGQGLRLIYYSQIVNDFQKGDIAEGYSVSREKKESFPLTVTSAQKNPTAFYLCASSMAGGRSLNTEAFFGQGTRLTVV.

By share of the sample, this clone is medium-sized (0.01 to 0.1%). Its ends do not fully match the called genes, so a read error is possible. This chain joins TRBV6-8 and TRBJ1-2; the D gene is possibly TRBD1 (5 bases). CDR3 length: 18 residues. Germline V gene lookup returns CDR1 MNHGY and CDR2 SAAAGT. CDR3 sequence (DNA): TGTGCCAGCAGTGACTCGATGATGGACCAGGGCAATAACTATGGCTACACCTTC. Amino acid sequence: CASSDSMMDQGNNYGYTF.

This clone has just a few counts. The genes are TRBV7-6 and TRBJ2-2, with D possibly TRBD2 on 5 matching bases. CDR3 size: 16 residues. Deletions cut 3 bases from V and 0 bases from J, with 11 bases between. CDR1 and CDR2 from the germline V gene are SGHVS and FNYEAQ. The CDR3 loop is CASSLSGLANTGELFF. CDR3 DNA sequence: TGTGCCAGCAGCTTGTCGGGGTTAGCGAACACCGGGGAGCTGTTTTTT.

This chain uses TRBV9 with TRBJ1-3; no reliable D call. Germline CDR1 reads SGDLS; CDR2 reads YYNGEE. The CDR3 runs 15 residues. V shed 0 bases and J shed 1 base, with 8 bases lying between them. The CDR3 DNA reads TGTGCCAGCAGCGTAGCCGCGGGATCTGGAAACACCATATATTTT. This encodes CASSVAAGSGNTIYF.

The chain carries TRBV9 and TRBJ2-1, with D unresolved. The V end lost 4 bases, the J end lost 3 bases, and 14 bases lay between the germline ends. CDR1 SGDLS and CDR2 YYNGEE come from the germline V gene. This CDR3 spans 15 amino acids. The CDR3 DNA follows: TGTGCCAGCAGCTTTATTGCAGGTGACTACAATGAGCAGTTCTTC. It yields the protein CASSFIAGDYNEQFF.